The table lists the clone carrying this TCR beta chain with a few counts. Antigen specificity is unknown. These data belong to a study of vaccination effects on CD4 cells after COVID-19. General study points: Common cold coronavirus cross-reactivity was shown by only 1 of 255 vaccine-induced clones in healthy vaccinees. The authors studied few convalescent patients and collected no early post-infection timepoints.

The assay was immunoSEQ multiplex PCR, and TCRdb's table has in-frame clones only and misses some. The data show tens of thousands of clones, approximately 76% seen once. Viral peptide pool expansion of antigen-specific CD4+ T cells preceded sequencing in the ViraFEST assay. Upon completion of 10 to 11 days in culture, CD4+ T cells were isolated. Each participant was given two doses of one vaccine (BNT162b2 or mRNA-1273). Vaccinated participants had no history of SARS-CoV-2 infection and tested negative for nucleocapsid antibodies. This TCR came from a human donor who received a COVID-19 vaccine. Source: CD4+ T cells from PBMCs cultured with HCoV-229E spike peptides, taken after COVID-19 vaccination.

DNA for the CDR3: TGTGCCAGCAGCCCCGGCGGGACTAGCACAGATACGCAGTATTTT. This translates into CASSPGGTSTDTQYF. V usage is TRBV11-2 and J usage is TRBJ2-3; weak D call: TRBD2 (6 bases). Trimming stripped 5 bases from V and 0 bases from J, with 12 bases between. Per the germline V gene, CDR1 is SGHAT and CDR2 is FQNNGV. The CDR3 length is 15 residues.